Each of the 17 T cell receptor beta chains below was sequenced from the same sample in a study of T cell repertoires in cytomegalovirus infection (dated by TCRdb to 2018 to 2020). The sample was run on an Illumina HiSeq 1500. TCRdb reanalyzed the raw reads on its own, using fastp at Q25 for trimming and MiXCR for clone calling, and kept in-frame beta chains. All rows with the same CDR3 protein become a single entry with the most common DNA and genes. The table for this sample lists some 700,000 distinct CDR3 sequences; 30% to 35% of them were counted only once. The leading ten clones occupy roughly 20% of the sample. These receptors are not linked to any known antigen. In the paper's terms, the treatment or condition label means: in vitro stimulation with specific CMV peptide epitopes to enrich CMV-specific T cells. The material was cultured PBMCs, obtained from culture after CMV antigen stimulation. Receptors originate from a human donor in good health (CMV status not recorded). Some clones in this sample may be carry-over from other donors' samples.

In this sample, this clonotype turned up a few times. V is TRBV12-3 or TRBV12-4 and J is TRBJ1-1; D gene ambiguous. CDR3 length equals 14 residues. V lost 2 bases to trimming and J lost 1 base, with 8 bases between them. DNA for the CDR3: TGTGCCAGCAGTTTATCTGCAGCGAACACTGAAGCTTTCTTT. Its protein product is CASSLSAANTEAFF.

The chain has TRBV20-1 and TRBJ2-3, with TRBD2 matching over 9 bases. The V segment lost 2 bases and the J segment 1 base; nucleotides outside the gene matches: 1. The CDR3 extends over 14 amino acids. Germline V gene data show CDR1 as DFQATT and CDR2 as SNEGSKA (reference sequence). CDR3 sequence reads: CSARPSGGTDTQYF. The CDR3 DNA reads TGCAGTGCTAGACCTAGCGGGGGCACAGATACGCAGTATTTT.

This clonotype has a handful of counts. The rearrangement links TRBV6-5 to TRBJ2-5; D is possibly TRBD2 (6 bases). CDR1 and CDR2 (germline): MNHEY, SVGAGI. Trimming removed 6 bases at V and 3 bases at J, with 20 bases between. The CDR3 contains 16 residues. Here the CDR3 reads CASSPRAGPREETQYF. CDR3 in DNA: TGTGCCAGCAGCCCTAGGGCGGGGCCCCGGGAAGAGACCCAGTACTTC.

This clonotype was seen repeatedly, ten times or more. The V gene is TRBV7-2, the J gene TRBJ1-1, with D perhaps matching TRBD1 (5 bases). Germline CDR1 SGHTA, CDR2 FQGNSA. Trimming cost V 5 bases and J 1 base, with 14 bases left between them. This CDR3 is built from 15 residues. CDR3 sequence reads: CASSDLGTGNTEAFF. CDR3 nucleotides: TGTGCCAGCAGCGACCTAGGGACGGGGAACACTGAAGCTTTCTTT.

In this sample, this clonotype turned up a few times. The rearrangement links TRBV20-1 to TRBJ1-2, with D maybe TRBD1 (6 bases). Germline V gene data show CDR1 as DFQATT and CDR2 as SNEGSKA (reference sequence). CDR3 length: 13 amino acids. CDR3 sequence reads: CTGVFGGGYGYTF. DNA of the CDR3: TGCACCGGCGTGTTCGGGGGCGGGTATGGCTACACCTTC.

The rearrangement uses TRBV27 and TRBJ2-1; D tentatively fits TRBD1 or TRBD2 (6 bases each). Germline CDR1 and CDR2: MNHEY and SMNVEV (reference sequence). V was clipped by 3 bases and J by 5 bases, with 11 bases between them. CDR3 length: 14 residues. CDR3 sequence: CASSLGGPHNEQFF. In DNA form, the CDR3 reads TGTGCCAGCAGTTTGGGGGGCCCTCACAATGAGCAGTTCTTC.

This clonotype was seen many times. The CDR3 coding sequence is TGTGCCAGCAGCTTGGGGACTAGCTCCTACAATGAGCAGTTCTTC. This encodes CASSLGTSSYNEQFF. The V call is TRBV27, the J call TRBJ2-1; TRBD2 matches at 8 bases. V dropped 6 bases and J dropped 0; count of bases not matched to a gene: 4. Per germline, CDR1 MNHEY and CDR2 SMNVEV (reference sequence). The CDR3 sequence is 15 residues long.

The genes are TRBV6-6 and TRBJ1-5; 7 bases are a match to TRBD1. The CDR3 has 12 amino acids. Germline V lookup: CDR1 MNHNY, CDR2 SVGAGI (reference sequence). Trimming took 10 bases from V and 4 from J; bases not matched to a gene: 4. CDR3 loop: CAIGTENQPQHF. The DNA of the CDR3 is TGTGCCATCGGGACAGAAAATCAGCCCCAGCATTTT.

The chain recombines TRBV19 with TRBJ1-6; no clear D gene. Germline-derived CDR1 and CDR2 are LNHDA and SQIVND (reference sequence). V was pared by 9 bases and J by 4 bases, with 13 bases between. This CDR3 region has 14 residues. In nucleotides, the CDR3 is TGTGCCAGCCTAGCGAGAGGATATAATTCACCCCTCCACTTT. Its protein is CASLARGYNSPLHF. The complete variable domain, with remaining parts taken from reference TRBV19 and TRBJ1-6, reads DGGITQSPKYLFRKEGQNVTLSCEQNLNHDAMYWYRQDPGQGLRLIYYSQIVNDFQKGDIAEGYSVSREKKESFPLTVTSAQKNPTAFYLCASLARGYNSPLHFGNGTRLTVT.

The chain carries TRBV7-2 and TRBJ2-1, with a tentative D call TRBD1 (6 bases). The CDR3 spans 12 residues. Germline V gives CDR1 SGHTA, CDR2 FQGNSA. The V end was cut by 5 bases, the J end by 10 bases, with 12 bases between. The CDR3, as DNA: TGTGCCAGCAGCCCCGGGACAACAGAGCAGTTCTTC. Residues: CASSPGTTEQFF.

This clonotype was picked up a small number of times. The rearrangement links TRBV7-9 to TRBJ2-5, with 8 bases aligning to TRBD2. The CDR3 is 17 amino acids. The germline gives CDR1 SEHNR, CDR2 FQNEAQ (reference sequence). Losses at the gene ends were 3 bases for V and 3 bases for J; bases not matched to a gene: 12. The DNA of the CDR3 is TGTGCCAGCAGCTTGGGACGGCTCGTTAGCGGGGAAGAGACCCAGTACTTC. It codes for CASSLGRLVSGEETQYF.

This clonotype came up many times. This rearrangement joins TRBV7-2 to TRBJ2-3; D might be TRBD1 (5 bases). Trimming removed 2 bases from V and 2 bases from J, with 20 bases in between. Per the germline V gene, CDR1 is SGHTA and CDR2 is FQGNSA. The CDR3 is made up of 18 amino acids. CDR3 protein: CASSLRGARGLITDTQYF. CDR3 nucleotide sequence: TGTGCCAGCAGCTTAAGGGGCGCGCGAGGCCTCATCACAGATACGCAGTATTTT.

The rearrangement joins TRBV27 to TRBJ2-3; 7 bases are a match to TRBD2. The CDR3 totals 15 residues. Germline values: CDR1 MNHEY, CDR2 SMNVEV (reference sequence). V was clipped by 5 bases and J by 5 bases; unmatched bases: 10. The CDR3 region has the DNA TGTGCCAGCAGTCCGGGCGGGAGAGTATTAGATACGCAGTATTTT. It is translated as CASSPGGRVLDTQYF.

In this sample, this clonotype turned up many times. This chain joins TRBV19 and TRBJ2-5, with 8 bases lining up with TRBD2. Germline values: CDR1 LNHDA, CDR2 SQIVND (reference sequence). The V gene end was trimmed by 5 bases and the J gene end by 7 bases; junction bases not matched to a gene: 15. CDR3 length equals 16 residues. The CDR3 bases are TGTGCCAGTAGTCGCGAGATAGCGGGGACCCGGGGGACCCAGTACTTC. Protein sequence: CASSREIAGTRGTQYF.

This clonotype has only one observation. The J gene is TRBJ2-3, the V gene TRBV25-1; D is perhaps TRBD1 or TRBD2 (5 bases each). Germline CDR1 reads MGHDK; CDR2 reads SYGVNS. This CDR3 comprises 16 residues. V dropped 3 bases and J dropped 2 bases, with 15 bases sitting between them. CDR3 in amino acids: CASSESPGPFTDTQYF. The CDR3 nucleotides are TGTGCCAGCAGTGAGAGCCCGGGACCCTTCACAGATACGCAGTATTTT.

This clonotype showed up just a few times. The chain joins TRBV6-1 to TRBJ1-2, with D possibly TRBD1 on 5 matching bases. This CDR3 has 14 amino acids. The V and J ends lost 5 bases and 6 bases respectively, with 16 bases between them. The germline V gene has CDR1 MNHNS and CDR2 SASEGT. Here the CDR3 reads CASSPPPGNDGYTF. In DNA, the CDR3 is TGTGCCAGCAGTCCCCCCCCAGGGAACGATGGCTACACCTTC.

Here the CDR3 reads CASRRFLGGNTIYF. The CDR3 DNA reads TGCGCCAGCAGACGGTTCTTGGGTGGAAACACCATATATTTT. The chain is built from TRBV4-1 and TRBJ1-3; D is uncertain. With 6 bases removed from V and 3 bases from J, the gap between germline ends came to 12 bases. There are 14 residues in the CDR3. CDR1 is MGHRA and CDR2 is YSYEKL in the germline V gene.